This TCR beta chain was obtained from a study of T cells in Graves' hyperthyroidism and ophthalmopathy. CDR1 and CDR2 (germline): SGHRS, YFSETQ. The CDR3 spans 14 residues. The V end was cut by 0 bases, the J end by 0 bases, with 7 bases between. Study-level results: Model output signaled ophthalmopathy a median around 5.9 months ahead of onset. Blood samples included most of the expanded thyroid clonotypes exceeding 0.001. Separating ophthalmopathy from stable hyperthyroidism was achieved by a 13 V-J model.

This clonotype was detected many times. Antigen: not known. There were TCR beta CDR3 regions amplified from RNA transcripts. The HTBI primer set was used in a first-round RT-PCR of the TCR CDR3. TCRdb used MiXCR to reprocess the multiplex PCR reads, holding one entry per CDR3 protein. The data show 300,000 to 500,000 distinct CDR3 sequences, over 12% seen once. J is TRBJ2-7 and V is TRBV5-1; D gene ambiguous. Sequenced input: blood. The receptor comes from a man aged 45-60 years with Graves' ophthalmopathy. For the CDR3, the DNA is TGCGCCAGCAGCTTGGATAGTCGCTCCTACGAGCAGTACTTC. Its protein product is CASSLDSRSYEQYF.